The subject of this entry is one T cell receptor (beta chain). Its antigen is not known. These data belong to a study of cytomegalovirus exposure and HLA in healthy donors. Study summary: Across almost 400 genotyped donors, around 82% landed in the Caucasian-associated ancestry cluster. General observations from the study: Despite most TCR sequences being rare, some public TCRs occurred in many donors. Among TCR beta chains, those listed as cytomegalovirus-associated numbered over 150.

V shed 1 base and J shed 0 bases, with 12 bases lying between them. This CDR3 comprises 16 residues. Germline V gene sequence: CDR1 LNHDA, CDR2 SQIVND (reference sequence). 60 Vbeta and 13 Jbeta primers were used in PCR. Profiled with immunoSEQ multiplex PCR; TCRdb holds only in-frame clones, not every one. The table includes about 200,000 clones, about three quarters detected once. The source of this sequence is a woman between 35 and 50 years old in good health and CMV-seronegative. The chain uses TRBV19 and TRBJ1-2; D is perhaps TRBD1 (6 bases). Sequencing was done on a sample of PBMCs. CDR3 coding DNA: TGTGCCAGTAGTATAGGTCAGGGGAGAACTAACTATGGCTACACCTTC. Translation: CASSIGQGRTNYGYTF. Based on the CDR3 plus reference TRBV19 and TRBJ1-2, the full variable domain is DGGITQSPKYLFRKEGQNVTLSCEQNLNHDAMYWYRQDPGQGLRLIYYSQIVNDFQKGDIAEGYSVSREKKESFPLTVTSAQKNPTAFYLCASSIGQGRTNYGYTFGSGTRLTVV.